Below are 9 T cell receptor beta chains sequenced from a single sample in a study of human T cells and chemical hapten exposure (dated by TCRdb to 2020 to 2023). The library was prepared using RACE. TCRdb names NextSeq 500 as the instrument used. The public reads were run again by TCRdb, first through fastp at Q25 and then through MiXCR, and only productive beta chains were kept. All rows with the same CDR3 protein become a single entry with the most common DNA and genes. The sample table records more than 250,000 distinct CDR3 sequences; about 8.1% of these occur just once. Jointly, the top ten make up approximately 2.3% of the sample. Interpreted using the paper, the time point label stands for: pre-sensitization, week 0. The treatment or condition label, read with the paper, signifies: therapeutic diphenylcyclopropenone sensitization with weekly scalp DPC. The specimen was whole blood, collected in connection with sensitization to the hapten diphenylcyclopropenone (DPC). These receptors were collected from a woman in her thirties or forties with alopecia areata. Some clones in this sample may be carry-over from other donors' samples.

This clonotype was picked up many times. The chain couples TRBV4-1 to TRBJ1-1; no clear D. The CDR3 is 14 amino acids. The ends were cut back, 4 bases at V and 2 bases at J, with 11 bases in the middle. Germline lookup yields CDR1 MGHRA and CDR2 YSYEKL. The CDR3 DNA reads TGCGCCAGCAGCCCACTTCCCGGTAACACTGAAGCTTTCTTT. Translated, it gives CASSPLPGNTEAFF.

In its sample, this clonotype was seen a few times. The junction shows a germline mismatch at one end, possibly a read error. The chain recombines TRBV28 with TRBJ1-5; 7 bases match TRBD1. CDR1 is MDHEN and CDR2 is SYDVKM in the germline V gene. The CDR3 loop spans 14 amino acids. CDR3 residues: CAGSSAGGGQPQHF. The CDR3 nucleotides are TGTGCCGGCAGTTCCGCAGGGGGTGGTCAGCCCCAGCATTTT.

This clonotype was detected a few times. The chain is built from TRBV29-1 and TRBJ2-5; a weak D match, TRBD2 (6 bases). The CDR3 sequence is 13 residues long. Trimming shortened V by 7 bases and J by 5 bases, and 17 bases separated the two germline ends. Germline loops: CDR1 SQVTM, CDR2 ANQGSEA. The CDR3 nucleotides read TGCAGCGCCGTATGGGGAGCGGGTGAGACCCAGTACTTC. It specifies CSAVWGAGETQYF.

This clonotype has only a few counts. The chain couples TRBV12-3 or TRBV12-4 to TRBJ2-5; maybe TRBD2 (6 bases). The ends were cut back, 5 bases at V and 1 base at J, with 14 bases in the middle. This CDR3 is 15 amino acids long. CDR3 DNA: TGTGCCAGCAGTCATCTCCGGGGGACCCAAGAGACCCAGTACTTC. Translation: CASSHLRGTQETQYF.

J is TRBJ2-7 and V is TRBV6-1; TRBD1 agrees at 7 bases. J gave up 0 bases and V 8 bases, and 4 bases lay outside the gene matches. This CDR3 contains 13 residues. Germline V gene sequence: CDR1 MNHNS, CDR2 SASEGT. This CDR3 is CASVDRFSYEQYF. Written as DNA, the CDR3 is TGTGCCAGCGTGGACAGGTTCTCCTACGAGCAGTACTTC.

This clonotype was counted only a few times. J is TRBJ1-5 and V is TRBV6-2 or TRBV6-3; tentatively, D is TRBD1 (6 bases). There are 13 residues in the CDR3. V lost 4 bases, J lost 6 bases, and 10 bases lay in between. Germline V gives CDR1 MNHEY, CDR2 SVGEGT. The CDR3 protein is CASSWTEGQPQHF. The DNA for the CDR3 is TGTGCCAGCAGTTGGACAGAGGGTCAGCCCCAGCATTTT.

The V gene is TRBV4-2, the J gene TRBJ2-3, with 8 bases aligning to TRBD1. The CDR3 length is 18 residues. V trimming: 0 bases; J trimming: 1 base; junction bases outside the gene matches: 9. The germline V gene has CDR1 LGHNA and CDR2 YNFKEQ. The CDR3 DNA is TGTGCCAGCAGCCAAGAGCCCCTTGACAGGGGCCGCACAGATACGCAGTATTTT. It specifies CASSQEPLDRGRTDTQYF.

The sample holds a few counts of this clonotype. The chain carries TRBV20-1 and TRBJ1-1; 8 nucleotides line up with TRBD1. This CDR3 region has 12 residues. Trimming cost V 4 bases and J 10 bases; bases outside gene matches: 8. Germline-derived CDR1 and CDR2 are DFQATT and SNEGSKA (reference sequence). CDR3 sequence (DNA): TGCAGTGCTACCCGGAGACAGGGGACAGCTTTCTTT. Its protein is CSATRRQGTAFF.

CDR3 DNA sequence: TGTGCCAGCAGTCAAGGACTAGTAAGGAGCACCGGGGAGCTGTTTTTT. This translates into CASSQGLVRSTGELFF. The J gene is TRBJ2-2, the V gene TRBV12-3 or TRBV12-4; 7 positions match TRBD2. The CDR3 is made up of 16 amino acids. V lost 5 bases, J lost 4 bases, and 10 bases stayed unmatched.